The 6 T cell receptor beta chains presented below share a single source sample, sequenced in a study of a mutant IDH1 vaccine in newly diagnosed glioma. TCRdb's table, derived via immunoSEQ multiplex PCR, lists solely in-frame clones and lacks some. Counted here are about 85,000 clones, nearly 90% occurring once; the ten biggest clones make up around 0.73%. The antigens of these receptors remain unknown. Regarding time point: week 47, end of study. Doses consisted of 300 ug of mutant IDH1 20-mer peptide each, paired with topical imiquimod. This material consisted of PBMCs, taken from a glioma patient whose treatment included an IDH1 peptide vaccine. The receptor set was obtained from a woman between 50 and 59 years old with glioma.

The chain has TRBV29-1 and TRBJ2-1; 10 bases map to TRBD2. V lost 7 bases, J lost 2 bases, and 8 bases stayed unmatched. CDR1 is SQVTM and CDR2 is ANQGSEA in the germline V gene. This CDR3 has 15 amino acids. The CDR3 here is CSAGAGLATYNEQFF. The CDR3, as DNA: TGCAGCGCCGGGGCGGGACTAGCGACCTACAATGAGCAGTTCTTC.

The rearrangement uses TRBV27 and TRBJ2-1; 10 positions agree with TRBD1. V dropped 5 bases and J dropped 8; count of bases not matched to a gene: 6. From germline, CDR1 is MNHEY and CDR2 SMNVEV (reference sequence). This CDR3 region has 14 residues. CDR3 sequence reads: CASSDRGRIYEQFF. The DNA for the CDR3 is TGTGCCAGCAGTGACAGGGGGCGCATCTATGAGCAGTTCTTC.

This rearrangement joins TRBV5-1 to TRBJ2-1, with D unresolved. V was shortened by 1 base and J by 1 base, with 12 bases between the two germline ends. The CDR3 extends over 16 amino acids. Looked up from germline, CDR1 is SGHRS and CDR2 is YFSETQ. As DNA, the CDR3 is TGCGCCAGCAGCTTGTCCCTTCAGAAATCCTACAATGAGCAGTTCTTC. Translation: CASSLSLQKSYNEQFF.

V usage is TRBV10-3 and J usage is TRBJ2-7; the D gene is possibly TRBD2 (6 bases). Between the trimmed V and J ends, which lost 8 bases and 0 bases, there was a span of 11 bases. Per the germline V gene, CDR1 is ENHRY and CDR2 is SYGVKD. There are 13 residues in the CDR3. CDR3 sequence: CAIGERASYEQYF. The CDR3 coding sequence is TGTGCCATCGGGGAGCGGGCCTCCTACGAGCAGTACTTC.

This clone was detected once. The genes are TRBV13 and TRBJ2-7; 7 bases fit TRBD1. This CDR3 has 14 residues. From germline, CDR1 is PRHDT and CDR2 FYEKMQ (reference sequence). Trimming took 3 bases from V and 7 from J; bases not matched to a gene: 9. CDR3 region: CASSFRQGVREQYF. The CDR3 region has the DNA TGTGCCAGCAGCTTTAGGCAGGGGGTGCGGGAGCAGTACTTC.

The rearrangement links TRBV30 to TRBJ1-3; D gene uncertain. Germline lookup yields CDR1 GTSNPN and CDR2 SVGIG (reference sequence). The CDR3 runs 16 residues. V lost 3 bases, J lost 7 bases, and 22 bases lay in between. The CDR3 DNA is TGTGCCTGGAGGAGAAGTCCAAGCATATCCCGGAACACCATATATTTT. Translation gives CAWRRSPSISRNTIYF.